The 32 T cell receptor beta chains below all came from one sample that was sequenced in a study of control samples from healthy donors and cancer patients (dated by TCRdb to 2020 to 2021). The library was prepared using the immunoSEQ multiplex PCR assay. In its TCRdb copy, this immuneACCESS table keeps in-frame sequences only and misses some clones. Where compared with another copy, unresolved V genes explain less than half of these, and the others have no known cause. Recorded for this sample are 150,000 to 200,000 clones; 92% of them occurred a single time. Of the sample, about 0.64% falls within the top ten clones. Sequencing was carried out using blood. The receptors shown here come from a woman in her 30s in good health.

The rearrangement uses TRBV19 and TRBJ2-4; 9 bases fit TRBD2. The CDR3 loop spans 15 amino acids. The junction had 9 bases not matched to a gene; V was cut back by 4 bases and J by 8 bases. Germline CDR1 LNHDA, CDR2 SQIVND (reference sequence). DNA of the CDR3: TGTGCCAGTAGTACCGGGAGCGGGAGGATTGACATTCAGTACTTC. It encodes CASSTGSGRIDIQYF.

This clone has just one count. The chain combines TRBV28 with TRBJ1-4; tentatively, D is TRBD1 (6 bases). Germline loops: CDR1 MDHEN, CDR2 SYDVKM. The V and J ends lost 8 bases and 13 bases respectively, with 20 bases between them. This CDR3 has 13 amino acids. The CDR3 spells CASGVGGLQGLFF. The DNA for the CDR3 is TGTGCCAGCGGGGTAGGGGGGCTTCAGGGACTGTTTTTT.

The chain recombines TRBV5-8 with TRBJ1-5; weak D call: TRBD1 (5 bases). Per the germline V gene, CDR1 is SGHTS and CDR2 is YDEGEE. V was cut by 1 base and J by 5 bases, with 13 bases left in between. The CDR3 spans 15 residues. CDR3 protein: CASSLIRETDQPQHF. CDR3 DNA: TGTGCCAGCAGCTTGATCAGGGAGACGGATCAGCCCCAGCATTTT.

This chain links TRBV11-2 with TRBJ2-7, with 9 bases aligning to TRBD2. The ends lost 5 bases at V and 5 bases at J; junction bases unmatched: 13. CDR1 and CDR2 (germline): SGHAT, FQNNGV. CDR3 length equals 16 residues. CDR3 region: CASSLALGLARNEQYF. CDR3 DNA sequence: TGTGCCAGCAGCCTAGCCCTGGGACTAGCTCGCAACGAGCAGTACTTC. Supplemented by reference TRBV11-2 and TRBJ2-7, the full variable domain reads EAGVAQSPRYKIIEKRQSVAFWCNPISGHATLYWYQQILGQGPKLLIQFQNNGVVDDSQLPKDRFSAERLKGVDSTLKIQPAKLEDSAVYLCASSLALGLARNEQYFGPGTRLTVT.

The rearrangement links TRBV10-3 to TRBJ2-3; TRBD2 matches at 12 bases. The CDR3 consists of 16 residues. The J segment lost 3 bases and the V segment lost 3 bases, leaving 4 bases of the junction unmatched. Germline V lookup: CDR1 ENHRY, CDR2 SYGVKD. This CDR3 reads CAISESLAGGTDTQYF. DNA for the CDR3: TGTGCCATCAGTGAATCACTAGCGGGGGGAACAGATACGCAGTATTTT.

The chain uses TRBV18 and TRBJ1-5; D gene ambiguous. The CDR3 contains 13 residues. V was pared by 4 bases and J by 6 bases, with 10 bases between. CDR1 KGHSH and CDR2 LQKENI come from the germline V gene. Here the CDR3 reads CASSRTQTQPQHF. The DNA for the CDR3 is TGTGCCAGCTCACGAACACAGACTCAGCCCCAGCATTTT.

This chain joins TRBV27 and TRBJ1-5; TRBD1 is a possible D gene (5 bases). CDR1 MNHEY and CDR2 SMNVEV come from the germline V gene (reference sequence). V was pared by 6 bases and J by 1 base, with 10 bases between. The CDR3 runs to 14 residues. CDR3 loop: CASSPGLSNQPQHF. CDR3 coding DNA: TGTGCCAGCAGCCCAGGGTTAAGCAATCAGCCCCAGCATTTT.

The V and J genes are TRBV6-1 and TRBJ1-2; perhaps TRBD1 as D (5 bases). The CDR3 consists of 14 residues. Germline loops: CDR1 MNHNS, CDR2 SASEGT. Trimming took off 3 bases at V and 4 bases at J, with 12 bases between the two ends. The CDR3 loop is CASSDGAAGYGYTF. In DNA form, the CDR3 reads TGTGCCAGCAGTGACGGGGCTGCTGGCTATGGCTACACCTTC.

The rearrangement joins TRBV7-3 to TRBJ2-3; 7 positions match TRBD1. The trim removed 4 bases at V and 2 bases at J, leaving 6 bases unmatched. CDR1 is SGHTA, CDR2 FQGTGA, per germline. The length of the CDR3 is 15 residues. The CDR3: CASSSRGGYTDTQYF. The CDR3 nucleotides read TGTGCCAGCAGCTCGAGAGGGGGCTACACAGATACGCAGTATTTT.

This clone has a single count. V is TRBV4-2 and J is TRBJ2-3; 9 bases fit TRBD2. CDR1 is LGHNA and CDR2 is YNFKEQ in the germline V gene. CDR3 length equals 17 residues. The J segment lost 5 bases and the V segment lost 0 bases, leaving 9 bases of the junction unmatched. CDR3 in DNA: TGTGCCAGCAGCCAAGATTTCGCGGGAGGGCTTTTAGATACGCAGTATTTT. This sequence encodes CASSQDFAGGLLDTQYF.

CDR3 sequence reads: CASSTRLAEEYEQYF. CDR3 DNA: TGTGCCAGCAGCACCCGACTAGCGGAAGAGTACGAGCAGTACTTC. The chain is built from TRBV11-2 and TRBJ2-7; 9 bases line up with TRBD2. Germline CDR1 is SGHAT and CDR2 is FQNNGV. The trim removed 5 bases at V and 4 bases at J, leaving 9 bases unmatched. The CDR3 is 15 amino acids.

The V and J genes are TRBV5-8 and TRBJ2-5; maybe TRBD1 (6 bases). Germline V CDR1 and CDR2: SGHTS, YDEGEE. Trimming removed 0 bases from V and 4 bases from J, with 13 bases in between. CDR3 length: 15 amino acids. The CDR3 is CASSLDARGGETQYF. The CDR3 DNA follows: TGTGCCAGCAGCTTGGACGCTAGAGGGGGAGAGACCCAGTACTTC.

This rearrangement joins TRBV5-1 to TRBJ1-4; D possibly corresponds to TRBD1 (6 bases). The V end was cut by 4 bases, the J end by 8 bases, with 15 bases between. CDR1 and CDR2 (germline): SGHRS, YFSETQ. The CDR3 loop spans 14 amino acids. The CDR3 bases are TGCGCCAGCAGCCCTAGTCAGGGGCGGGAAAAACTGTTTTTT. Residues: CASSPSQGREKLFF.

The chain recombines TRBV19 with TRBJ2-2, with 7 bases fitting TRBD2. This CDR3 is 15 amino acids long. Per germline, CDR1 LNHDA and CDR2 SQIVND (reference sequence). V gave up 2 bases and J gave up 6 bases; unmatched junction bases: 6. Here the CDR3 reads CASSIRAGRAGELFF. CDR3 DNA: TGTGCCAGTAGTATACGAGCGGGGAGGGCCGGGGAGCTGTTTTTT.

The chain has TRBV12-3 or TRBV12-4 and TRBJ2-3; D is unclear. The CDR3 is 12 residues long. V was pared by 6 bases and J by 4 bases, with 8 bases between. The CDR3 sequence: CASSYDPDTQYF. CDR3 coding DNA: TGTGCCAGCAGCTATGACCCAGATACGCAGTATTTT.

In its sample, this clone was seen once. The V gene is TRBV3-1 (or the pseudogene TRBV3-2), the J gene TRBJ2-7; 12 positions agree with TRBD2. Germline V gene sequence: CDR1 LGHDT, CDR2 YNNKEL (reference sequence). V lost 6 bases and J lost 5; bases outside the gene matches: 8. The CDR3 runs to 15 residues. CDR3: CASSRLAGVLHEQYF. CDR3 sequence (DNA): TGTGCCAGCAGTCGACTAGCGGGAGTCCTCCACGAGCAGTACTTC.

The chain combines TRBV4-1 with TRBJ2-7; TRBD1 aligns across 8 bases. The CDR3 totals 16 residues. CDR1 and CDR2 (germline): MGHRA, YSYEKL. The J segment lost 3 bases and the V segment lost 4 bases, leaving 11 bases of the junction unmatched. CDR3 in DNA: TGCGCCAGCAGCCGGATACCGGGACAGGCCCTCTACGAGCAGTACTTC. Its protein is CASSRIPGQALYEQYF.

The chain's CDR3 is CASSIMDSHEQYF. The CDR3 DNA reads as TGTGCCAGTAGTATAATGGACAGCCACGAGCAGTACTTC. The chain uses TRBV19 and TRBJ2-7; tentatively, D is TRBD1 (6 bases). Germline V lookup: CDR1 LNHDA, CDR2 SQIVND (reference sequence). V was clipped by 2 bases and J by 5 bases, with 10 bases between them. This CDR3 contains 13 residues.

The chain uses TRBV24-1 and TRBJ2-3; 9 bases map to TRBD2. This CDR3 is built from 18 residues. Trimming took 1 base from V and 2 from J; bases not matched to a gene: 9. Germline CDR1 is KGHDR and CDR2 is SFDVKD. The CDR3 DNA is TGTGCCACCAGTGATTTATCGGGGCGGGAGGGGGACACAGATACGCAGTATTTT. It is translated as CATSDLSGREGDTDTQYF.

The genes are TRBV3-1 (or the pseudogene TRBV3-2) and TRBJ2-2; tentatively, D is TRBD2 (7 bases). Germline V gives CDR1 LGHDT, CDR2 YNNKEL (reference sequence). Trimming left V 5 bases short and J 5 bases short, with 21 bases between. The CDR3 has 17 residues. The CDR3 protein is CASSSLTRGRVTGELFF. The CDR3 DNA reads as TGTGCCAGCAGCTCCCTAACGAGGGGGAGGGTTACCGGGGAGCTGTTTTTT.

V gene TRBV2 combines with J gene TRBJ2-6; perhaps D is TRBD1 or TRBD2 (6 bases each). V was clipped by 3 bases and J by 0 bases, with 12 bases between them. Germline V gene lookup returns CDR1 SNHLY and CDR2 FYNNEI. The CDR3 spans 17 residues. CDR3 nucleotides: TGTGCCAGCAGTGACGGGGGCTCCAGCTCTGGGGCCAACGTCCTGACTTTC. Protein sequence: CASSDGGSSSGANVLTF. The full variable domain, in which reference TRBV2 and TRBJ2-6 provide the parts outside the CDR3, is EPEVTQTPSHQVTQMGQEVILRCVPISNHLYFYWYRQILGQKVEFLVSFYNNEISEKSEIFDDQFSVERPDGSNFTLKIRSTKLEDSAMYFCASSDGGSSSGANVLTFGAGSRLTVL.

The CDR3 loop is CAISEGPGETQYF. In nucleotides, the CDR3 is TGTGCCATCAGTGAAGGACCGGGGGAGACCCAGTACTTC. The rearrangement links TRBV10-3 to TRBJ2-5; D is possibly TRBD2 (5 bases). The CDR3 totals 13 residues. Germline CDR1 and CDR2: ENHRY and SYGVKD. V lost 3 bases, J lost 5 bases, and 10 bases lay in between.

The rearrangement uses TRBV9 and TRBJ1-4, with a tentative D call TRBD1 (6 bases). V was cut by 5 bases and J by 8 bases, with 16 bases left in between. Germline CDR1 reads SGDLS; CDR2 reads YYNGEE. This CDR3 comprises 14 residues. In DNA form, the CDR3 reads TGTGCCAGCAGTGAGACAGGATTGCACGAAAAACTGTTTTTT. This translates into CASSETGLHEKLFF.

The rearrangement uses TRBV2 and TRBJ2-3; a weak D match, TRBD1 (6 bases). Between the trimmed V and J ends, which lost 6 bases and 0 bases, there was a span of 19 bases. Germline V gene lookup returns CDR1 SNHLY and CDR2 FYNNEI. CDR3 length: 17 residues. The CDR3 loop is CASSHGPGTSSTDTQYF. For the CDR3, the DNA is TGTGCCAGCAGCCATGGCCCCGGGACATCTAGCACAGATACGCAGTATTTT.

The chain joins TRBV28 to TRBJ2-3; 11 nucleotides match TRBD2. With 6 bases clipped from V and 4 bases from J, the junction kept 15 bases outside the gene matches. In germline, CDR1 is MDHEN, CDR2 SYDVKM. This CDR3 region has 18 residues. CDR3 sequence: CASSLPPTSGISADTQYF. In nucleotides, the CDR3 is TGTGCCAGCAGCCTACCCCCGACTAGCGGGATTTCGGCAGATACGCAGTATTTT.

The rearrangement joins TRBV5-1 to TRBJ1-1, with 8 positions matching TRBD1. Unmatched junction bases numbered 9, after V lost 7 bases and J lost 1 base. CDR3 length equals 15 residues. Germline V CDR1 and CDR2: SGHRS, YFSETQ. The DNA of the CDR3 is TGCGCCAGCCGACCCCCTACAGGGGGGAACACTGAAGCTTTCTTT. Translating gives CASRPPTGGNTEAFF.

J is TRBJ1-5 and V is TRBV28; tentatively, D is TRBD1 (6 bases). In germline, CDR1 is MDHEN, CDR2 SYDVKM. CDR3 size: 12 residues. Trimming shortened V by 4 bases and J by 7 bases, and 8 bases separated the two germline ends. CDR3 sequence reads: CASSSRGQPQHF. CDR3 sequence (DNA): TGTGCCAGCAGTTCCAGGGGACAGCCCCAGCATTTT.

The rearrangement joins TRBV7-2 to TRBJ2-3; 7 nucleotides line up with TRBD2. Germline loops: CDR1 SGHTA, CDR2 FQGNSA. The V gene end was trimmed by 2 bases and the J gene end by 5 bases; junction bases not matched to a gene: 7. The CDR3 sequence is 15 residues long. The CDR3 DNA is TGTGCCAGCAGCTTATTTGGGACTACGGGAGATACGCAGTATTTT. Translating it yields CASSLFGTTGDTQYF.

This rearrangement joins TRBV7-6 to TRBJ2-5, with 12 bases aligning to TRBD1. With V trimmed by 1 base and J by 5 bases, 5 bases remained unmatched. In germline, CDR1 is SGHVS, CDR2 FNYEAQ. The CDR3 contains 16 residues. CDR3 DNA: TGTGCCAGCAGCTTAGGGGGACAGGGGGCTTGGGAGACCCAGTACTTC. This translates into CASSLGGQGAWETQYF.

The V and J genes are TRBV6-2 or TRBV6-3 and TRBJ2-7; no clear D gene. This CDR3 region has 13 residues. V was cut by 2 bases and J by 3 bases, with 8 bases left in between. Germline CDR1 is MNHEY and CDR2 is SVGEGT. The CDR3 loop reads CASSYGVGYEQYF. CDR3 DNA: TGTGCCAGCAGTTACGGGGTGGGCTACGAGCAGTACTTC.

The rearrangement links TRBV19 to TRBJ2-3; TRBD1 agrees at 9 bases. This CDR3 is built from 15 residues. The trim removed 11 bases at V and 2 bases at J, leaving 11 bases unmatched. The germline V gene has CDR1 LNHDA and CDR2 SQIVND (reference sequence). In DNA form, the CDR3 reads TGTGCCTCGAGGCCTGGGACAGGGAACACAGATACGCAGTATTTT. Residues: CASRPGTGNTDTQYF.

This CDR3 reads CASSMVGKEKLFF. The CDR3 nucleotides are TGTGCCAGTAGTATGGTGGGGAAGGAAAAACTGTTTTTT. This rearrangement joins TRBV19 to TRBJ1-4; the D is unclear. The ends were cut back, 3 bases at V and 8 bases at J, with 10 bases in the middle. The CDR3 sequence is 13 residues long. Germline V gene data show CDR1 as LNHDA and CDR2 as SQIVND (reference sequence).